These T cell receptor beta chains were read from a single sample in a study of control samples from healthy donors and cancer patients. Sequencing was performed with immunoSEQ multiplex PCR; in TCRdb, only in-frame clones are kept and a portion is missing. This sample has about 120,000 clones, with over 90% found just once. Input material: blood. These receptors were obtained from a man aged 25-45 years in good health. The CDR3 runs from the conserved cysteine through the conserved F or W. Fields, in order: J gene, V gene, clone size, D gene, CDR3 DNA, CDR3 protein. A D gene is named only where the DNA matches it firmly. Clone size is given for some rows only: seen once, a few or many times, or a class if the clone is expanded.

TRBJ1-4 | TRBV11-2 | - | - | TGTGCCAGCACCGGGTTTTCTGGCCCCCGATCAACTAATGAAAAACTGTTTTTT | CASTGFSGPRSTNEKLFF
TRBJ1-2 | TRBV21-1 | - | - | TGTGCCAGCAGCATTGTAGGACAACCAACTAACTATGGCTACACCTTC | CASSIVGQPTNYGYTF
TRBJ2-1 | TRBV24-1 | - | TRBD2 | TGTGCCACCAGCTCTTCTAGCGGGGGGCCTTACAATGAGCAGTTCTTC | CATSSSSGGPYNEQFF
TRBJ2-3 | TRBV7-8 | - | TRBD2 | TGTGCCAGCAGCTCTCTAGCGGGGGTCACAGATACGCAGTATTTT | CASSSLAGVTDTQYF
TRBJ2-3 | TRBV5-1 | once | - | TGCGCCAGCAGCCGAATCACAGGGTCCCGTCCAGATACGCAGTATTTT | CASSRITGSRPDTQYF
TRBJ1-1 | TRBV6-1 | - | - | TGTGCCAGCAGTGAAGGACGGAACACTGAAGCTTTCTTT | CASSEGRNTEAFF
TRBJ1-5 | TRBV11-2 | - | - | TGTGCCAGCAGCTTAGGCAGGTTTCAGCCCCAGCATTTT | CASSLGRFQPQHF
TRBJ2-2 | TRBV10-3 | - | - | TGTGCCATCATGCACCCTAACACCGGGGAGCTGTTTTTT | CAIMHPNTGELFF
TRBJ1-5 | TRBV4-1 | few | TRBD1 | TGCGCCAGCAGCCCCTGGACAGGGTCGAGCAATCAGCCCCAGCATTTT | CASSPWTGSSNQPQHF
TRBJ2-1 | TRBV19 | - | TRBD1 | TGTGCCAGTAGTACCCCTAGGACAGGGGGAAGCAATGAGCAGTTCTTC | CASSTPRTGGSNEQFF
TRBJ1-2 | TRBV11-2 | - | TRBD1 | TGTGCCAGCACCGTAGGGACAGGGGACTATGGCTACACCTTC | CASTVGTGDYGYTF
TRBJ1-6 | TRBV18 | - | - | TGTGCCAGCTCACCTAGAAGTGGCAATTCACCCCTCCACTTT | CASSPRSGNSPLHF
TRBJ2-3 | TRBV5-8 | - | - | TGTGCCAGCAGCCCGGGACCCTTCACAGATACGCAGTATTTT | CASSPGPFTDTQYF
TRBJ1-6 | TRBV6-6 | - | TRBD1 | TGTGCCAGCAGTCCCAACCGGGACAGGGGGGATTCACCCCTCCACTTT | CASSPNRDRGDSPLHF
TRBJ2-3 | TRBV10-2 | - | - | TGCGCCAGCAGTGTAGGCGGGGGCCCTAGCACAGATACGCAGTATTTT | CASSVGGGPSTDTQYF
TRBJ2-3 | TRBV20-1 | - | - | TGCAGTGCTAGAGAAGATACGCAGTATTTT | CSAREDTQYF
TRBJ2-2 | TRBV27 | - | - | TGTGCCAGCAGTCCGGGACCTTGCCCAAACACCGGGGAGCTGTTTTTT | CASSPGPCPNTGELFF
TRBJ1-1 | TRBV6-5 | - | - | TGTGCCAGCAGTTATCAAAGTAGCCGGAACCTGGGAGAAGCTTTCTTT | CASSYQSSRNLGEAFF
TRBJ2-5 | TRBV7-9 | - | - | TGTGCCAGCAGCTTAAGGTCACGCCAAGAGACCCAGTACTTC | CASSLRSRQETQYF
TRBJ1-3 | TRBV5-1 | - | - | TGCGCCAGCAGCTTGGAAACTTACTCTGGAAACACCATATATTTT | CASSLETYSGNTIYF
TRBJ2-5 | TRBV6-2/TRBV6-3 | - | TRBD1 | TGTGCCAGCAGTACCGGGACAGGGGGCCGGCAAGAGACCCAGTACTTC | CASSTGTGGRQETQYF
TRBJ2-5 | TRBV5-4 | - | - | TGTGCCAGCAGCTTGGGATTTACGAAAGAGACCCAGTACTTC | CASSLGFTKETQYF
TRBJ1-2 | TRBV28 | once | - | TGTGCCAGCAGTTTTAAGTTGGTGGGGTATGGCTACACCTTC | CASSFKLVGYGYTF
TRBJ1-2 | TRBV27 | - | TRBD1 | TGTGCCAGCAGTTTATCTAGGCAGGGACAGGGGGCCTACACCTTC | CASSLSRQGQGAYTF
TRBJ2-3 | TRBV9 | - | - | TGTGCCAGCAGCGTAGAGGTGTCTAGCGAGACAGATACGCAGTATTTT | CASSVEVSSETDTQYF
TRBJ2-3 | TRBV28 | once | - | TGTGCCAGCAGTTACCTTCCGACCGGGACAGATACGCAGTATTTT | CASSYLPTGTDTQYF
TRBJ1-1 | TRBV9 | - | TRBD1 | TGTGCCAGCACCGACAGGGTACAAGCTTTCTTT | CASTDRVQAFF
TRBJ1-3 | TRBV3-1/TRBV3-2 | - | - | TGTGCCAGCAGCCCCGGTCGTGGAAACACCATATATTTT | CASSPGRGNTIYF
TRBJ2-3 | TRBV7-2 | - | - | TGTGCCAGCAGCCCGCCTAGCACAGATACGCAGTATTTT | CASSPPSTDTQYF
TRBJ1-2 | TRBV27 | - | - | TGTGCCAGCAAAGGGGCGGCCTCAGCTAACTATGGCTACACCTTC | CASKGAASANYGYTF
TRBJ2-2 | TRBV4-2 | - | - | TGTGCCAGCAGCCAAGATCCCAGGGATAGGGGGGAGCTGTTTTTT | CASSQDPRDRGELFF
TRBJ2-3 | TRBV13 | - | - | TGTGCCAGCAGCTTAGACGGCCAGACAGATACGCAGTATTTT | CASSLDGQTDTQYF
TRBJ1-3 | TRBV28 | - | TRBD1 | TGTGCCAGCAGCCCGGGACAGGGAGGGAACACCATATATTTT | CASSPGQGGNTIYF
TRBJ1-3 | TRBV6-1 | - | TRBD1 | TGTGCCAGCAGTGAGACAGGGCCAGGCTCTGGAAACACCATATATTTT | CASSETGPGSGNTIYF
TRBJ1-1 | TRBV6-6 | - | - | TGTGCCATCTCAGGGGAGGGGAACACTGAAGCTTTCTTT | CAISGEGNTEAFF
TRBJ2-5 | TRBV15 | few | - | TGTGCCACCAGCATCCCGCAGATGTACCAAGAGACCCAGTACTTC | CATSIPQMYQETQYF
TRBJ1-5 | TRBV5-6 | - | - | TGTGCCAGCAGCTTGTCGGGGGGTAGCAATCAGCCCCAGCATTTT | CASSLSGGSNQPQHF
TRBJ1-2 | TRBV28 | few | - | TGTGCCAGCAGTTATGGGGGGGAGGGCTACACCTTC | CASSYGGEGYTF
TRBJ2-7 | TRBV9 | - | - | TGTGCCAGCAGCGTAGCTGAGGGGGGGAGCTCCTACGAGCAGTACTTC | CASSVAEGGSSYEQYF
TRBJ1-1 | TRBV6-5 | - | - | TGTGCCAGCACCGCGAGCGGGGGGGGCACTGAAGCTTTCTTT | CASTASGGGTEAFF
TRBJ2-2 | TRBV16 | - | - | TGTGCCAGCAGCCAATCGCCCAGGGGTAATACCGGGGAGCTGTTTTTT | CASSQSPRGNTGELFF
TRBJ2-1 | TRBV29-1 | - | - | TGCAGCGACCGAACCCAGGGGGGGGCTTACAATGAGCAGTTCTTC | CSDRTQGGAYNEQFF
TRBJ1-2 | TRBV7-2 | - | TRBD1 | TGTGCCAGCAGCAGAACAGGGGGGGACTATGGCTACACCTTC | CASSRTGGDYGYTF
TRBJ1-2 | TRBV29-1 | - | - | TGCAGCGTTGAAGCTCCAGGGGCGAAGGGCTACACCTTC | CSVEAPGAKGYTF
TRBJ2-5 | TRBV20-1 | - | - | TGCAGTGCTAGCCCCGGTACCCAGTACTTC | CSASPGTQYF
TRBJ2-1 | TRBV29-1 | - | TRBD2 | TGCAGCGTTGAAGGTTCGCCGTCTAGCGGGAGGAACGTATACAATGAGCAGTTCTTC | CSVEGSPSSGRNVYNEQFF
TRBJ2-3 | TRBV27 | - | - | TGTGCCAGCAGTTGGATAGCGGAGAGGACTACGCAGTATTTT | CASSWIAERTTQYF
TRBJ1-1 | TRBV5-1 | - | - | TGCGCCAGCAGCTTGGGGCGTGACAGAATGAACACTGAAGCTTTCTTT | CASSLGRDRMNTEAFF
TRBJ2-7 | TRBV5-1 | - | - | TGCGCCAGCAGCCCAGGACGGACGCCCTACGAGCAGTACTTC | CASSPGRTPYEQYF
TRBJ1-1 | TRBV2 | - | - | TGTGCCAGCGGAGGACTTACAGGGAACACTGAAGCTTTCTTT | CASGGLTGNTEAFF
TRBJ1-4 | TRBV6-1 | - | - | TGTGCCAGCAGTGAGTCGGGGGGTGATGAAAAACTGTTTTTT | CASSESGGDEKLFF
TRBJ2-3 | TRBV6-4 | few | - | TGTGCCAGCAGTGACTCAGGCGGGGGCACAGATACGCAGTATTTT | CASSDSGGGTDTQYF
TRBJ1-4 | TRBV11-2 | - | TRBD1 | TGTGCCAGCAGCCCAAACTACCGACAGGGAACTAATGAAAAACTGTTTTTT | CASSPNYRQGTNEKLFF
TRBJ1-1 | TRBV12-3/TRBV12-4 | once | - | TGTGCCAGCCTGCTAGGAACAAACACTGAAGCTTTCTTT | CASLLGTNTEAFF